This T cell receptor (beta chain) is from a study of OX40 agonist ivuxolimab in advanced cancers. This CDR3 region has 16 residues. J was trimmed by 3 bases and V by 2 bases; bases with no gene match: 5. Germline-derived CDR1 and CDR2 are MDHEN and SYDVKM. TCRdb keeps only in-frame clones here, not all; method: immunoSEQ multiplex PCR. This sample yields 35,000 to 40,000 clones, of which 70% to 90% are seen a single time; roughly 13% belongs to the top ten. This specimen consisted of CD4+ or CD8+ T cells sorted from blood, obtained in a trial of the OX40 agonist ivuxolimab. The clonotype comes from an adult with an advanced solid tumor such as melanoma, head and neck, liver or kidney cancer. The chain links TRBV28 to TRBJ2-3; 10 nucleotides match TRBD2. CDR3: CASSLPTSGITDTQYF. DNA for the CDR3: TGTGCCAGCAGTTTACCTACTAGCGGGATAACAGATACGCAGTATTTT.